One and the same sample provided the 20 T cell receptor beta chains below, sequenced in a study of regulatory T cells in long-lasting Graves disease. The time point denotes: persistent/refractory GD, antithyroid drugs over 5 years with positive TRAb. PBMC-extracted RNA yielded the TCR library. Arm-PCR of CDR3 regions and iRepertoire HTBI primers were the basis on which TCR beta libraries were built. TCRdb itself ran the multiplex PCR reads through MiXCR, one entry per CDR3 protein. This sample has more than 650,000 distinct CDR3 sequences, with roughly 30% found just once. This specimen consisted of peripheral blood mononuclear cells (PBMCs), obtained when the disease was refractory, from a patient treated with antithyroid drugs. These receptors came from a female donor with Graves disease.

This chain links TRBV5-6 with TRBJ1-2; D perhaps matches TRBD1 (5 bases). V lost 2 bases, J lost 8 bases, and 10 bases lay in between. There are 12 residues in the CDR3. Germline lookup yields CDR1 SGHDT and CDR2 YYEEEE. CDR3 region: CASSFEAGGYTF. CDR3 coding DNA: TGTGCCAGCAGCTTCGAGGCAGGGGGCTACACCTTC. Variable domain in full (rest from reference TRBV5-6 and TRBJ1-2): DAGVTQSPTHLIKTRGQQVTLRCSPKSGHDTVSWYQQALGQGPQFIFQYYEEEERQRGNFPDRFSGHQFPNYSSELNVNALLLGDSALYLCASSFEAGGYTFGSGTRLTVV.

CDR3 in DNA: TGTGCCAGCAGCTTATCACTCGGGGGGCAGAACACCGGGGAGCTGTTTTTT. This encodes CASSLSLGGQNTGELFF. The chain is built from TRBV13 and TRBJ2-2; weak D call: TRBD2 (7 bases). This CDR3 is built from 17 residues. Looked up from germline, CDR1 is PRHDT and CDR2 is FYEKMQ (reference sequence). Deletions cut 2 bases from V and 1 base from J, with 14 bases between.

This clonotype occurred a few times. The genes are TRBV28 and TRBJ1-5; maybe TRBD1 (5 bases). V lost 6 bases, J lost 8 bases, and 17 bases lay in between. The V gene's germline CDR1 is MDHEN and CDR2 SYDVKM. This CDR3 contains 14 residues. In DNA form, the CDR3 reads TGTGCCAGCAGCCCAAGTCCAGGGAGTGAGCCCCAGCATTTT. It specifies CASSPSPGSEPQHF.

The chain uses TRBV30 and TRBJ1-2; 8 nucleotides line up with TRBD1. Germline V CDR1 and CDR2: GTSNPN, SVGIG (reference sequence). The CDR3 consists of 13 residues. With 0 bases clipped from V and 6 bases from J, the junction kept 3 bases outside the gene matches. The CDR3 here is CAWSVRTGNGYTF. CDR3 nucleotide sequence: TGTGCCTGGAGTGTAAGGACAGGGAATGGCTACACCTTC.

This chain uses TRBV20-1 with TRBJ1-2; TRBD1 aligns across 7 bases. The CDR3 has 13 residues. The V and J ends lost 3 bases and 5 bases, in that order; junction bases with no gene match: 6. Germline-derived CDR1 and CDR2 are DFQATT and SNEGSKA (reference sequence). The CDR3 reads CSARNEGAYGYTF. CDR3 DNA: TGCAGTGCTAGGAACGAGGGGGCGTATGGCTACACCTTC.

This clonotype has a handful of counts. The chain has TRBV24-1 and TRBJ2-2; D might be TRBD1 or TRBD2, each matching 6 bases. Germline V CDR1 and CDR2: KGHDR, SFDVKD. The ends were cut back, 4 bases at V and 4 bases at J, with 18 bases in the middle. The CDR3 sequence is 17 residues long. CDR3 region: CATSDPKGGGITGELFF. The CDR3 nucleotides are TGTGCCACCAGTGACCCCAAAGGAGGGGGTATCACCGGGGAGCTGTTTTTT.

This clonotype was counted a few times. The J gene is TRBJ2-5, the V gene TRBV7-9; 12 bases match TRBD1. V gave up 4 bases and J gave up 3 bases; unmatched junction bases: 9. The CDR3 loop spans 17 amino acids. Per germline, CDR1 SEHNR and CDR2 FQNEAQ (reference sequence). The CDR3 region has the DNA TGTGCCAGCAGCTCGGCCGTGGGGACAGGGGGCAAAGAGACCCAGTACTTC. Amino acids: CASSSAVGTGGKETQYF.

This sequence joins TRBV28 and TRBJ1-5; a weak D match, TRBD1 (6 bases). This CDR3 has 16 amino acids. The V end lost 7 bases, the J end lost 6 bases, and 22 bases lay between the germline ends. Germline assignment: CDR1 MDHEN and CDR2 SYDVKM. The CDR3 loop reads CASTSSGAGMTQPQHF. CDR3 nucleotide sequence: TGTGCCAGCACTTCCTCAGGGGCGGGTATGACTCAGCCCCAGCATTTT.

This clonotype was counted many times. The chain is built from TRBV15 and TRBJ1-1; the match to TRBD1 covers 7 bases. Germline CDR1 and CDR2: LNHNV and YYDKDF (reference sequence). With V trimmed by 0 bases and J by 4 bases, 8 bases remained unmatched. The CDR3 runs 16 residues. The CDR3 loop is CATSRDPTGRGTEAFF. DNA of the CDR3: TGTGCCACCAGCAGAGATCCGACAGGGAGAGGCACTGAAGCTTTCTTT.

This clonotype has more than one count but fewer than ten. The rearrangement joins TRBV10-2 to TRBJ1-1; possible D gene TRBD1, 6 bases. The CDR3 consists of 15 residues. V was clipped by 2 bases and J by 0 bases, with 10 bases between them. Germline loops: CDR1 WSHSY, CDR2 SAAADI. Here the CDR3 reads CASSEEGGMNTEAFF. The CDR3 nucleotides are TGCGCCAGCAGTGAGGAGGGGGGGATGAACACTGAAGCTTTCTTT.

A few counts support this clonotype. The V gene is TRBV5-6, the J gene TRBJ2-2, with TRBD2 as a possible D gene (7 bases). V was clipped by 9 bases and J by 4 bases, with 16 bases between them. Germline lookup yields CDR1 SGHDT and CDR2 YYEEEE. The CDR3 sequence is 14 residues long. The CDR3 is CATDEGGGTGELFF. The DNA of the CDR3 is TGTGCCACCGACGAGGGGGGGGGCACCGGGGAGCTGTTTTTT.

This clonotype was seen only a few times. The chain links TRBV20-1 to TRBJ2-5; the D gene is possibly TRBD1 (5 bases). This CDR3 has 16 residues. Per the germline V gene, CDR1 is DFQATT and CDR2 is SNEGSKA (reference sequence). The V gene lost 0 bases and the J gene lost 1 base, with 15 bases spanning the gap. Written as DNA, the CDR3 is TGCAGTGCTAGAGATGTGGTGGCAGGGCCCCAAGAGACCCAGTACTTC. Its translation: CSARDVVAGPQETQYF.

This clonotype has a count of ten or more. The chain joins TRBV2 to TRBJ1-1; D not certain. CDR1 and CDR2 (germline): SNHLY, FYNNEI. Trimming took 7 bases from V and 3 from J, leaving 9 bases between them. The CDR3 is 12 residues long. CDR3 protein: CASTGGDTEAFF. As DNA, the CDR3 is TGTGCCAGCACTGGCGGGGACACTGAAGCTTTCTTT.

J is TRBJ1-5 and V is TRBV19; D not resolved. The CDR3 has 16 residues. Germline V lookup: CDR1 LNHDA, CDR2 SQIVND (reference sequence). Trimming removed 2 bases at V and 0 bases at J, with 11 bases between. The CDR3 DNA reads TGTGCCAGTAGTATAAGAGACACGATTAGCAATCAGCCCCAGCATTTT. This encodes CASSIRDTISNQPQHF. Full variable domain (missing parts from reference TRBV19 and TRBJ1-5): DGGITQSPKYLFRKEGQNVTLSCEQNLNHDAMYWYRQDPGQGLRLIYYSQIVNDFQKGDIAEGYSVSREKKESFPLTVTSAQKNPTAFYLCASSIRDTISNQPQHFGDGTRLSIL.

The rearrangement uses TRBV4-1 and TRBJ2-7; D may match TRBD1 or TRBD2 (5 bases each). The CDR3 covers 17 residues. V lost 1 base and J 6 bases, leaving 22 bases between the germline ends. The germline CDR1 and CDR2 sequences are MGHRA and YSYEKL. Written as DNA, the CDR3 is TGCGCCAGCAGCCAAGGCGGAAGTGGTCCACTTGGGGGCGAGCAGTACTTC. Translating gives CASSQGGSGPLGGEQYF.

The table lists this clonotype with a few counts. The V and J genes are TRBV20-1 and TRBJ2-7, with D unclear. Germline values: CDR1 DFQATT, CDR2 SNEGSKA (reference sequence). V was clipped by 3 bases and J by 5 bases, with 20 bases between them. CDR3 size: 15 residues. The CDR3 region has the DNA TGCAGTGCTAGGGGTCAGGCCATCCCTCGGGACGAGCAGTACTTC. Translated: CSARGQAIPRDEQYF.

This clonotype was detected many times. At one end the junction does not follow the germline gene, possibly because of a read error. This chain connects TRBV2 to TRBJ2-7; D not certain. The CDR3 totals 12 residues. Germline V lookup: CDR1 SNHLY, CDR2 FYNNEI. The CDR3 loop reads CASGDLRWEQYF. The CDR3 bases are TGTGCCAGCGGTGACCTCCGTTGGGAGCAGTACTTC.

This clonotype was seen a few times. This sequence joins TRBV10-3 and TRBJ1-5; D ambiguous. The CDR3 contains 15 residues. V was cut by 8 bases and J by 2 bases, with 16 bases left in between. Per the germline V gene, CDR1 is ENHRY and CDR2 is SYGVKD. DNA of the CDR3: TGTGCCATCGCTGGTGGAACGTCGGGCAATCAGCCCCAGCATTTT. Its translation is CAIAGGTSGNQPQHF.

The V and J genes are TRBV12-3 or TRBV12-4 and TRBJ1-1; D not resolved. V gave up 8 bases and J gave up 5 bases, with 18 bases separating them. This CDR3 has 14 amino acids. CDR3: CASAQRAGLTEAFF. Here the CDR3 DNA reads TGTGCCAGCGCCCAGAGGGCCGGGTTGACTGAAGCTTTCTTT.

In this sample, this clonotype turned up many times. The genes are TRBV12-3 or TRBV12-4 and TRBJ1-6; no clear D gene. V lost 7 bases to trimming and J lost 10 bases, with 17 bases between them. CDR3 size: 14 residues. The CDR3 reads CASTRSTGESPLHF. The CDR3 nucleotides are TGTGCCAGCACCCGGTCCACGGGAGAATCACCCCTCCACTTT.